This note documents a single TCR beta chain sequence. This clonotype was seen many times. Its target antigen remains unknown. No much larger clonotype is one base removed from it; base qualities were not supplied. Libraries from unsorted PBMCs were made from 2 million PBMCs kept in RNAlater at -80 degrees C until RNA extraction. The multiple sclerosis patients were enrolled in a US clinical protocol that used magnetic resonance imaging to evaluate disease progression. Peripheral blood was subjected to Ficoll-Hypaque density gradient centrifugation to isolate PBMCs, which were then cryopreserved in liquid nitrogen. From V the trimming removes 8 bases and from J it removes 9 bases, while the gene matches leave 8 bases of the junction unaccounted for. Counted from cysteine to phenylalanine, this CDR3 has 13 amino acids. This entry keeps only the CDR3 DNA: 39 bases, framed from base 1. Per the germline V gene (reference sequence), DFQATT is the CDR1 and SNEGSKA is the CDR2.

These data come from a study of neurological immune-mediated disorders (dated by TCRdb to between 2018 and 2021). Study-wide context: Among the approximately 34 multiple sclerosis patients, approximately 31 had relapsing-remitting MS and 3 had secondary progressive MS. The study compared peripheral blood TCR-beta repertoires of HTLV-I-associated myelopathy (HAM/TSP) patients, multiple sclerosis patients and healthy controls using UMI-based sequencing. The 90 to 110 TCR-beta libraries covered PBMC samples along with longitudinal samples, technical triplicates, and paired sorted CD4+ and CD8+ T-cell subsets. The cohort was made up of around 70 subjects, consisting of around 15 HAM/TSP patients, 35 or so multiple sclerosis patients and 20 healthy controls.

Study-wide findings and limitations: In phylogenetic analysis, the repertoires of 18 of 34 MS patients grouped into a cluster of related CDR3 sequences, which suggests a possible signature at the repertoire level. The highest TCR clonal expansion was observed in HAM/TSP patients, whereas the lowest was observed in MS patients, even when compared with healthy controls. No identical CDR3 amino acid sequences were shared among expanded clones across subjects, suggesting private TCR-beta repertoires in all groups. The MS cluster showed no association with clinical or MRI features, and the authors stated that larger cohorts are needed.

cDNA was synthesized by template-switch 5'RACE using a primer carrying a 10-nucleotide random unique molecular identifier by which each TCR transcript was tagged. Every sequencing run yielded over 160 million TCR-beta sequences covering 15-18 subjects. The RNeasy kit was used to extract total RNA. Using the KAPA Real-time Library Amplification kit, TCR-beta VDJ regions were amplified with primers for the TCR constant region and the 5'RACE anchor. Sample indexes and Illumina adaptors were added in a first PCR, and a second PCR then increased library yield. After Ampure bead purification, the TCR product of roughly 650 bp was size-selected on a 2% E-gel SizeSelection system. Before pooling, library quality was checked on a Bioanalyzer, concentration was measured with Qubit, and libraries were quantified with the Kapa Library Quantification kit. Libraries were sequenced paired-end 2 x 150 bp on an Illumina HiSeq 2500. To increase sequence diversity, about 23-32% phiX was spiked into each library pool. The authors processed their data as follows. Quality-filtered reads were processed with the UMI-based MiGEC pipeline, which removed over 75% of raw TCR sequences during error correction. IMGT germline references were used for aligning VDJ genes, and each clonotype was defined as a unique CDR3 amino acid sequence together with its V-J genes. VDJtools evaluated clonal expansion, Shannon diversity and CDR3 relatedness (CalcPairwiseDistances, ClusterSamples); CLCbio workbench built phylogenetic trees. Using coefficient-of-variation modelling across technical triplicates, the study counted a clone as expanded if it had at least 8 unique UMIs. TCRdb redid the processing of the public reads, applying fastp at Q25 and MiXCR, and retained in-frame beta chains. Rows matching on CDR3 protein sequence are summarized as one entry with the most common DNA and genes. These V and J calls are TCRdb output, not the study's own analysis. Within this sample are about 46,000 distinct CDR3 sequences, with approximately 3% of them counted one time only. Approximately 15% of the sample goes to the ten largest clones.

The V and J segments used are TRBV20-1 and TRBJ1-6, with 9 central nucleotides matching TRBD1. The source material was PBMCs. This sequence originates from a woman aged 50 to 60 with multiple sclerosis. The CDR3 is CSQYRDRASPLHF. The nucleotides read TGCAGTCAGTATAGGGACAGGGCTTCACCCCTCCACTTT.